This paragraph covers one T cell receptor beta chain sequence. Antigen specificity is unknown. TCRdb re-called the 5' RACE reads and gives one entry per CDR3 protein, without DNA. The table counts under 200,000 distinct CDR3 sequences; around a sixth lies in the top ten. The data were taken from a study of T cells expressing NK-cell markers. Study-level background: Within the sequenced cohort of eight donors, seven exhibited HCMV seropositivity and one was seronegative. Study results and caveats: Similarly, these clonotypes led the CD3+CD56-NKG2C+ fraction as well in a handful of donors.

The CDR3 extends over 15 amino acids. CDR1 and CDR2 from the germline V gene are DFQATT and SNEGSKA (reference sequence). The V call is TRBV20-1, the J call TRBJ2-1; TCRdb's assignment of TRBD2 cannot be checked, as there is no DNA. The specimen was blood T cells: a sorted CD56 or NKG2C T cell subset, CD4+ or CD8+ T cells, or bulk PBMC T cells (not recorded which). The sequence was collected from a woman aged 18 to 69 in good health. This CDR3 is CSASSDIEHYNEQFF.